The 9 T cell receptor beta chains below were found in one sample sequenced in a study of PD-L1 blockade in urothelial cancer. Data came from immunoSEQ multiplex PCR; TCRdb stores just in-frame clones and leaves some out. The sample lists 130,000 or so clones, less than 85% occurring once. Described time point: pretreatment peripheral blood. The sequenced sample was PBMCs, obtained around atezolizumab (anti-PD-L1) treatment. The source is a man between 45 and 60 years old with urothelial cancer.

The V gene is TRBV15, the J gene TRBJ1-5; weak D call: TRBD1 (5 bases). Trimming left V 2 bases short and J 4 bases short, with 6 bases between. The CDR3 extends over 13 amino acids. Germline lookup yields CDR1 LNHNV and CDR2 YYDKDF (reference sequence). The DNA of the CDR3 is TGTGCCACCAGCAGATCAGGGAATCAGCCCCAGCATTTT. It encodes CATSRSGNQPQHF.

This clone occurred a few times. The V and J genes are TRBV18 and TRBJ1-2; TRBD1 is a possible D gene (6 bases). V was trimmed by 4 bases and J by 7 bases, leaving 16 bases between them. This CDR3 contains 14 residues. CDR1 and CDR2 from the germline V gene are KGHSH and LQKENI. CDR3 nucleotides: TGTGCCAGCTCACGGGACATCGATCCGGGTGGCTACACCTTC. It is translated as CASSRDIDPGGYTF.

The V and J genes are TRBV10-3 and TRBJ2-2, with TRBD2 matching 9 bases. Germline V CDR1 and CDR2: ENHRY, SYGVKD. The CDR3 consists of 14 residues. V lost 8 bases, J lost 5 bases, and 6 bases stayed unmatched. Written as DNA, the CDR3 is TGTGCCATCTTTCCGGGACTAGCTACCGGGGAGCTGTTTTTT. Amino acids: CAIFPGLATGELFF.

V and J are TRBV7-9 and TRBJ2-1; 13 nucleotides agree with TRBD2. This CDR3 contains 16 residues. Per germline, CDR1 SEHNR and CDR2 FQNEAQ (reference sequence). V trimming: 5 bases; J trimming: 7 bases; junction bases outside the gene matches: 8. CDR3: CASSTALAGGPNEQFF. The CDR3 nucleotides read TGTGCCAGCAGCACGGCACTAGCGGGAGGGCCTAATGAGCAGTTCTTC.

This chain links TRBV28 with TRBJ2-7; 7 bases agree with TRBD1. The CDR3 contains 13 residues. Germline CDR1 reads MDHEN; CDR2 reads SYDVKM. V lost 2 bases, J lost 2 bases, and 0 bases stayed unmatched. The CDR3 sequence is CASSLGTAYEQYF. The CDR3 coding sequence is TGTGCCAGCAGTTTAGGGACAGCCTACGAGCAGTACTTC.

This clone was picked up one time. The junction differs from germline at one of its ends, possibly a read error. The chain employs TRBV7-7 and TRBJ2-5; 7 bases are shared with TRBD1. This CDR3 comprises 18 residues. Germline CDR1 and CDR2: SSHAT and FNYEAQ (reference sequence). CDR3 DNA: TGTGCTAGCAGCTTAGCAGTAGGGGGCCGGGAAGACGAAGAGACCCAGTACTTC. This translates into CASSLAVGGREDEETQYF.

The V and J genes are TRBV28 and TRBJ2-3, with 13 bases matching TRBD2. V lost 6 bases, J lost 5 bases, and 11 bases stayed unmatched. This CDR3 has 17 residues. CDR1 is MDHEN, CDR2 SYDVKM, per germline. This CDR3 reads CASSPMTSGRSRDTQYF. Written as DNA, the CDR3 is TGTGCCAGCAGCCCAATGACTAGCGGGAGGTCTAGAGATACGCAGTATTTT.

This chain uses TRBV28 with TRBJ1-1; tentatively, D is TRBD1 (6 bases). V shed 3 bases and J shed 8 bases, with 10 bases lying between them. This CDR3 has 12 residues. CDR1 and CDR2 from the germline V gene are MDHEN and SYDVKM. Here the CDR3 reads CASSFLGQEAFF. Written as DNA, the CDR3 is TGTGCCAGCAGTTTTCTCGGACAGGAAGCTTTCTTT.

The rearrangement joins TRBV5-1 to TRBJ1-1; TRBD1 aligns across 7 bases. Germline CDR1 and CDR2: SGHRS and YFSETQ. The CDR3 is 17 amino acids. V was pared by 4 bases and J by 0 bases, with 12 bases of the junction left unmatched. The CDR3 DNA is TGCGCCAGCAGCCCGGGACAGCGAACGTTCATGAACACTGAAGCTTTCTTT. Translation: CASSPGQRTFMNTEAFF.